These 7 T cell receptor beta chains came from one sample sequenced in a study of CD8+ T cells in alopecia areata. Extraction of RNA preceded its reverse transcription into cDNA, which served as the sequencing template. Sequenced by immunoSEQ multiplex PCR; TCRdb stores in-frame clones only, minus some. The sample yields some 110,000 clones, 55% to 80% seen once. The sequenced material came from CD4+ T cells sorted from blood. The receptors here all came from a human donor in good health.

This clone was observed a handful of times. The chain carries TRBV27 and TRBJ2-7; 10 bases align to TRBD1. This CDR3 is built from 13 residues. Germline V CDR1 and CDR2: MNHEY, SMNVEV (reference sequence). V lost 7 bases, J lost 3 bases, and 3 bases stayed unmatched. For the CDR3, the DNA is TGTGCCAGCAAGGGACAGGGGCTCTACGAGCAGTACTTC. Protein sequence: CASKGQGLYEQYF.

The chain links TRBV6-5 to TRBJ2-7; 10 nucleotides line up with TRBD1. The length of the CDR3 is 13 residues. Trimming took 5 bases from V and 6 from J; bases not matched to a gene: 4. Germline V gene lookup returns CDR1 MNHEY and CDR2 SVGAGI. The CDR3 nucleotides read TGTGCCAGCAGTCGGGACAGGGGCGGCGAGCAGTACTTC. Its protein is CASSRDRGGEQYF.

This rearrangement joins TRBV9 to TRBJ2-7, with unresolved D. V gave up 3 bases and J gave up 7 bases, with 14 bases separating them. Germline CDR1 and CDR2: SGDLS and YYNGEE. The CDR3 runs 13 residues. The CDR3 DNA reads TGTGCCAGCAGCGCCCCGACCGCCTGGGAGCAGTACTTC. Protein product: CASSAPTAWEQYF. Variable domain in full (rest from reference TRBV9 and TRBJ2-7): DSGVTQTPKHLITATGQRVTLRCSPRSGDLSVYWYQQSLDQGLQFLIQYYNGEERAKGNILERFSAQQFPDLHSELNLSSLELGDSALYFCASSAPTAWEQYFGPGTRLTVT.

The rearrangement links TRBV7-2 to TRBJ2-5, with TRBD1 as a possible D gene (5 bases). The CDR3 spans 17 residues. Deletions cut 1 base from V and 4 bases from J, with 19 bases between. In germline, CDR1 is SGHTA, CDR2 FQGNSA. In DNA form, the CDR3 reads TGTGCCAGCAGCTTAGAAGGTTGGGGCAGGGCGCGAGAGACCCAGTACTTC. It specifies CASSLEGWGRARETQYF.

This rearrangement joins TRBV29-1 to TRBJ2-3; 9 bases are a match to TRBD2. The CDR3 has 13 amino acids. The J segment lost 4 bases and the V segment lost 4 bases, leaving 3 bases of the junction unmatched. From germline, CDR1 is SQVTM and CDR2 ANQGSEA. The CDR3 region is CSVVAGVPDTQYF. CDR3 nucleotides: TGCAGCGTTGTAGCGGGGGTTCCAGATACGCAGTATTTT.

This clone was detected only once. This chain connects TRBV29-1 to TRBJ2-5; TRBD2 might be the D (5 bases). Deletions cut 4 bases from V and 2 bases from J, with 8 bases between. This CDR3 is 12 amino acids long. Germline loops: CDR1 SQVTM, CDR2 ANQGSEA. CDR3 DNA sequence: TGCAGCGTTGCGAGCGGTCAAGAGACCCAGTACTTC. Its translation: CSVASGQETQYF.

The V and J genes are TRBV5-1 and TRBJ2-5; D gene unclear. V was cut by 3 bases and J by 5 bases, with 8 bases left in between. This CDR3 comprises 12 residues. The germline V gene encodes CDR1 SGHRS and CDR2 YFSETQ. The CDR3 is CASSSNLETQYF. The CDR3 DNA reads TGCGCCAGCAGCTCAAACCTGGAGACCCAGTACTTC.